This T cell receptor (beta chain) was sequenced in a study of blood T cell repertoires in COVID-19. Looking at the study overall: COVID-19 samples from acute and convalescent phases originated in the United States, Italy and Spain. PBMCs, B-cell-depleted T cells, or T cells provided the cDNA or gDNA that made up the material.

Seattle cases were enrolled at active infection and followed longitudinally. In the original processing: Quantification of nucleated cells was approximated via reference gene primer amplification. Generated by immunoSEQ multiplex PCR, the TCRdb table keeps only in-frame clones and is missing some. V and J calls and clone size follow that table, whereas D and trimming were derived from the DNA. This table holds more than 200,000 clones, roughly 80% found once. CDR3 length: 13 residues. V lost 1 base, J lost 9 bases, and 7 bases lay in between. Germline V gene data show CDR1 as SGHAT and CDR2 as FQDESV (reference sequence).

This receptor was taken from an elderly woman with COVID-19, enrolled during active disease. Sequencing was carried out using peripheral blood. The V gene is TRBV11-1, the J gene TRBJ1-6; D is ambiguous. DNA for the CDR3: TGTGCCAGCAGCTTAGGGGCGACTTCACCCCTCCACTTT. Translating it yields CASSLGATSPLHF.